A selection of T cell receptor beta chains follows, all from one sample in a study of tumour-infiltrating T cells in Burkitt lymphoma. Data came from immunoSEQ multiplex PCR; TCRdb stores just in-frame clones and leaves some out. The data hold 46,000 or so clones, with around a third observed a single time. The sequencing sample was made of tumor tissue. These receptor sequences come from a human donor with Burkitt lymphoma. CDR3s include the opening cysteine and the closing phenylalanine or tryptophan. D genes are given only for firm matches. Rows give clone size only sometimes, using once, few, many, or a class for an expanded clone.

d_call j_call v_call clone_size cdr3_nt cdr3_aa
- TRBJ1-2 TRBV19 few TGTGCCAGTTGCTTTGACGGGGGCTATGGCTACACCTTC CASCFDGGYGYTF
- TRBJ2-2 TRBV2 - TGTGCCAGCGGAGGGGGAGCGAACACCGGGGAGCTGTTTTTT CASGGGANTGELFF
- TRBJ2-2 TRBV18 few TGTGCCAGCTCACCAGGGAACACCGGGGAGCTGTTTTTT CASSPGNTGELFF
- TRBJ2-7 TRBV7-9 - TGTGCCAGCAGCTTAAGCAGTGCCTACGAGCAGTACTTC CASSLSSAYEQYF
- TRBJ2-7 TRBV4-1 - TGCGCCAGCAGCCAAGATTTTGTCAGATTCTACGAGCAGTACTTC CASSQDFVRFYEQYF
- TRBJ2-6 TRBV19 - TGTGCCAGTAGTACCGGGGTTGCGGTCTCTGGGGCCAACGTCCTGACTTTC CASSTGVAVSGANVLTF
- TRBJ1-5 TRBV11-2 - TGTGCCAGCAGCTGGGGACCGAATCAGCCCCAGCATTTT CASSWGPNQPQHF
- TRBJ1-1 TRBV5-4 - TGTACCAGCAGCGCCCTCGGGGGTGACACTGAAGCTTTCTTT CTSSALGGDTEAFF
- TRBJ2-3 TRBV2 - TGTGCCAGCAGTGCGGGATCTACGCAGTATTTT CASSAGSTQYF
- TRBJ1-4 TRBV18 - TGTGCCAGCTCGCGGGACCATGGAGAAAAACTGTTTTTT CASSRDHGEKLFF
TRBD2 TRBJ2-7 TRBV28 - TGTGCCAGCAGTTTGGCCCCCCCGTTTCGGGGGGGGTACGAGCAGTACTTC CASSLAPPFRGGYEQYF
- TRBJ2-7 TRBV7-2 - TGTGCCAGCAGCTTAGCTGAGCTCTCCTACGAGCAGTACTTC CASSLAELSYEQYF
TRBD1 TRBJ1-6 TRBV5-1 - TGCGCCAGCAGCCAGAGGGGACAGGGGGGTTCACCCCTCCACTTT CASSQRGQGGSPLHF
- TRBJ1-4 TRBV10-3 - TGTGCCATCAGTTCAGGAGAAAAACTGTTTTTT CAISSGEKLFF
TRBD1 TRBJ2-7 TRBV5-4 - TGTGCCAGCAACAAAGGGGGACAGAGCTCCTACGAGCAGTACTTC CASNKGGQSSYEQYF
- TRBJ1-1 TRBV7-2 - TGTGCCAGCAGCTTCTCCCTTGACACTGAAGCTTTCTTT CASSFSLDTEAFF
- TRBJ1-1 TRBV30 - TGTGCCTGCCTAACCTCCGAAGCTTTCTTT CACLTSEAFF
- TRBJ2-3 TRBV6-6 - TGTGCCAGCAGGGTGACGTCTAGCACAGATACGCAGTATTTT CASRVTSSTDTQYF
TRBD2 TRBJ2-5 TRBV18 few TGTGCCAGCTCACCCCGCGGGGGAGTTACAGAGACCCAGTACTTC CASSPRGGVTETQYF
- TRBJ2-1 TRBV7-8 - TGTGCCAGCAGAGGGCTCCTGCATGATAATGAGCAGTTCTTC CASRGLLHDNEQFF
TRBD1 TRBJ1-2 TRBV2 - TGTGCCAGCACCGGGACAGGCCAAGGCAACTATGGCTACACCTTC CASTGTGQGNYGYTF
- TRBJ2-2 TRBV6-5 many TGTGCCAGCAGTTACGATTTAGGAACCGGGGAGCTGTTTTTT CASSYDLGTGELFF
- TRBJ1-3 TRBV18 - TGTGCCAGCTCACCGTCCGGGGCCAAAGCTGGAAACACCATATATTTT CASSPSGAKAGNTIYF
TRBD2 TRBJ2-3 TRBV2 few TGTGCCAGCGGTGGGTTACTAGCGGGATACACAGATACGCAGTATTTT CASGGLLAGYTDTQYF
- TRBJ2-1 TRBV5-5 - TGTGCCAGCAGCTTGGTAACTGAGCAGTTCTTC CASSLVTEQFF
TRBD1 TRBJ1-2 TRBV19 few TGTGCCAGTAGTAGATCGGGACAGGGAAGGAGTGGCTACACCTTC CASSRSGQGRSGYTF
TRBD2 TRBJ2-5 TRBV28 few TGTGCCAGTCGTAACGGGGGGAGCGGGTGGCAAGAGACCCAGTACTTC CASRNGGSGWQETQYF
TRBD2 TRBJ2-3 TRBV25-1 few TGTGCCAGCAGTGCACTATTAGCGGGGGTCATCACAGATACGCAGTATTTT CASSALLAGVITDTQYF
- TRBJ2-5 TRBV6-5 - TGTGCCAGCAGTTACTCGGGAGGTCGGGAGACCCAGTACTTC CASSYSGGRETQYF
- TRBJ1-3 TRBV18 - TGTGCCAGCTCAGAAGACAGTACCTCTGGAAACACCATATATTTT CASSEDSTSGNTIYF
- TRBJ2-5 TRBV2 - TGTGCCAGAGCTCGGGTTCTTGAGACCCAGTACTTC CARARVLETQYF
- TRBJ2-2 TRBV11-3 - TGTGCCAGCAGCTTAGTACCGGCCGGGGAGCTGTTTTTT CASSLVPAGELFF
TRBD1 TRBJ2-7 TRBV6-6 - TGTGCCAGCAGTAAGGGGGCTGAGCAGTACTTC CASSKGAEQYF
TRBD2 TRBJ2-3 TRBV7-3 few TGTGCCAGCAGCTTAAGTAGCGGGGCGAGCACAGATACGCAGTATTTT CASSLSSGASTDTQYF
- TRBJ2-1 TRBV7-6 - TGTGCCAGCAGCTTAGACGGTGGGGCCCAGGGTAGTGAGCAGTTCTTC CASSLDGGAQGSEQFF